This record covers a single TCR beta chain. TCRdb re-called the RT-PCR reads with MiXCR, one entry per CDR3 protein. The repertoire holds about 680,000 distinct CDR3 sequences, with approximately 14% as singletons. The CDR3 extends over 11 amino acids. CDR1 is DFQATT and CDR2 is SNEGSKA in the germline V gene (reference sequence). V shed 5 bases and J shed 4 bases, with 9 bases lying between them. The sequencing sample was made of memory CD4+ T cells from blood. This clonotype was sampled from a female donor in good health, serving as a healthy control. The rearrangement links TRBV20-1 to TRBJ2-7; D unclear. The CDR3 nucleotides read TGCAGTGCTTACGACTCGTACGAGCAGTACTTC. Translated, it gives CSAYDSYEQYF.